Each of the 7 T cell receptor beta chains below was sequenced from the same sample in a study of Tregs in tolerant kidney transplant recipients. Clones were sequenced by immunoSEQ multiplex PCR, and TCRdb holds only the in-frame ones, with some missing. The table records roughly 250,000 clones, roughly four fifths of them present only once. The sequenced sample was CD4+ T cells from blood. The receptors were sampled from a human donor in good health.

The chain combines TRBV25-1 with TRBJ2-7; maybe TRBD2 (5 bases). The CDR3 contains 12 residues. Trimming removed 3 bases from V and 2 bases from J, with 5 bases in between. The germline V gene encodes CDR1 MGHDK and CDR2 SYGVNS. The CDR3 region has the DNA TGTGCCAGCAGTGAGAGGGCCTACGAGCAGTACTTC. Its translation is CASSERAYEQYF.

This clone has just a few counts. The rearrangement uses TRBV21-1 and TRBJ2-1. TRBV21-1 is labeled a pseudogene. The CDR3 covers 16 residues. The CDR3 nucleotides read TGTGCCAGCAGCGGCCTCTTGAGCTCCTTCTACAATGAGCAGTTCTTC. Its protein product is CASSGLLSSFYNEQFF.

The genes are TRBV5-1 and TRBJ2-3; D is undetermined. Trimming stripped 2 bases from V and 0 bases from J, with 7 bases between. Germline V gene lookup returns CDR1 SGHRS and CDR2 YFSETQ. The CDR3 has 14 amino acids. The CDR3, as DNA: TGCGCCAGCAGCTTTAAGACAAGCACAGATACGCAGTATTTT. It translates to CASSFKTSTDTQYF.

The genes are TRBV30 and TRBJ2-1; 12 nucleotides agree with TRBD2. V lost 0 bases to trimming and J lost 3 bases; unmatched junction nucleotides: 6. This CDR3 has 17 amino acids. Germline V gene sequence: CDR1 GTSNPN, CDR2 SVGIG (reference sequence). The CDR3 sequence is CAWSVPRLAGDYNEQFF. CDR3 sequence (DNA): TGTGCCTGGAGTGTACCCCGACTAGCGGGAGACTACAATGAGCAGTTCTTC.

The V call is TRBV7-2, the J call TRBJ2-4; 8 bases are a match to TRBD1. The junction had 11 bases not matched to a gene; V was cut back by 1 base and J by 3 bases. The CDR3 length is 18 residues. Germline CDR1 is SGHTA and CDR2 is FQGNSA. In nucleotides, the CDR3 is TGTGCCAGCAGCTTAGTTTGGGCGGACAGGGTGGGCAAAAACATTCAGTACTTC. Protein: CASSLVWADRVGKNIQYF.

The rearrangement uses TRBV5-1 and TRBJ1-6; a weak D match, TRBD1 (5 bases). Trimming took off 1 base at V and 7 bases at J, with 6 bases between the two ends. This CDR3 comprises 13 residues. From germline, CDR1 is SGHRS and CDR2 YFSETQ. For the CDR3, the DNA is TGCGCCAGCAGCTTGAACAGGAATTCACCCCTCCACTTT. Translated, it gives CASSLNRNSPLHF.

The chain employs TRBV19 and TRBJ1-1; D gene ambiguous. Germline-derived CDR1 and CDR2 are LNHDA and SQIVND (reference sequence). V lost 5 bases, J lost 3 bases, and 16 bases lay in between. The CDR3 runs 15 residues. The CDR3 loop reads CASSDSAPRDTEAFF. In nucleotides, the CDR3 is TGTGCCAGTAGTGATTCGGCGCCGAGGGACACTGAAGCTTTCTTT. The full variable domain, completed using reference TRBV19 and TRBJ1-1, is DGGITQSPKYLFRKEGQNVTLSCEQNLNHDAMYWYRQDPGQGLRLIYYSQIVNDFQKGDIAEGYSVSREKKESFPLTVTSAQKNPTAFYLCASSDSAPRDTEAFFGQGTRLTVV.